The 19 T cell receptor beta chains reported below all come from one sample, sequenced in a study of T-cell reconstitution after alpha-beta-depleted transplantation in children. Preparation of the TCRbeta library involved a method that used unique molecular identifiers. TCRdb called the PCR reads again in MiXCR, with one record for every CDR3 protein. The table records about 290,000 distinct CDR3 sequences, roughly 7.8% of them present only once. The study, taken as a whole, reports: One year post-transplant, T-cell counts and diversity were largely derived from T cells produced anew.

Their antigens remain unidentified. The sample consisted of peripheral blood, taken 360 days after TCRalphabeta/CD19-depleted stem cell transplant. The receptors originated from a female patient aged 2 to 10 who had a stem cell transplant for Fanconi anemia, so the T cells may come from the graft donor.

CDR3 sequence reads: CASSQDKKSRETQYF. The DNA for the CDR3 is TGTGCCAGCAGCCAGGACAAGAAGAGCCGGGAGACCCAGTACTTC. The V gene is TRBV4-2, the J gene TRBJ2-5, with a weak D call TRBD1 (5 bases). CDR1 is LGHNA, CDR2 YNFKEQ, per germline. The CDR3 consists of 15 residues. V shed 3 bases and J shed 5 bases, with 16 bases lying between them.

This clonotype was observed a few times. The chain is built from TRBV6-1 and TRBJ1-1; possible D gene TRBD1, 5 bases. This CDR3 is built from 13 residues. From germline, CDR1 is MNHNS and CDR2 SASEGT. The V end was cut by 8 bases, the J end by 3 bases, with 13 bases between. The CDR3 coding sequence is TGTGCCAGCGGGACCTGGGGGGACACTGAAGCTTTCTTT. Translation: CASGTWGDTEAFF.

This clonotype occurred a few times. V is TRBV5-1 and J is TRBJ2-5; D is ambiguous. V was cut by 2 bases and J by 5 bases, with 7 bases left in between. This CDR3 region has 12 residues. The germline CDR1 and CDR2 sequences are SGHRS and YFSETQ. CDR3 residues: CASSLIHETQYF. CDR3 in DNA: TGCGCCAGCAGCTTAATACACGAGACCCAGTACTTC. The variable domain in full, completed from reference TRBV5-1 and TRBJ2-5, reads KAGVTQTPRYLIKTRGQQVTLSCSPISGHRSVSWYQQTPGQGLQFLFEYFSETQRNKGNFPGRFSGRQFSNSRSEMNVSTLELGDSALYLCASSLIHETQYFGPGTRLLVL.

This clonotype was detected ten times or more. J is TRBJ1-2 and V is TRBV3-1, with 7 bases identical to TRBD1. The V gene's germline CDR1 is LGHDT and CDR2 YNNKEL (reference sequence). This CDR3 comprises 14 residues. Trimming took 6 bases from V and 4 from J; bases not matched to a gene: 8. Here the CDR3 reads CASSLDRALYGYTF. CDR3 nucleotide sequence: TGTGCCAGCAGTCTCGACAGGGCTCTCTATGGCTACACCTTC.

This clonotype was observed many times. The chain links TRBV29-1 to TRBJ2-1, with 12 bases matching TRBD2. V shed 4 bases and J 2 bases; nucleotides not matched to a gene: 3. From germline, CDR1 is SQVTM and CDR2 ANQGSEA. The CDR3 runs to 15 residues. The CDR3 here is CSVVGLAGPYNEQFF. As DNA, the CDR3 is TGCAGCGTTGTAGGACTAGCGGGACCCTACAATGAGCAGTTCTTC.

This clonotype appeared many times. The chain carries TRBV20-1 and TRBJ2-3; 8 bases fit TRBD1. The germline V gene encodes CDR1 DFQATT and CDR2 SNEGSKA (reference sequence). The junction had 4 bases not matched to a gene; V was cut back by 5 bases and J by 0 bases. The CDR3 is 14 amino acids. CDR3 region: CSALRGLSTDTQYF. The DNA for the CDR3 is TGCAGTGCTCTCAGGGGGCTGAGCACAGATACGCAGTATTTT.

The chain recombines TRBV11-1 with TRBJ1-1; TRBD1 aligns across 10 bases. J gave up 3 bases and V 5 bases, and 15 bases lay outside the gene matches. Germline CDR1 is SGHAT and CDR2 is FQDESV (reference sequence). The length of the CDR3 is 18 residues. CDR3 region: CASSSSPGTGVRYTEAFF. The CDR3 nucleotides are TGTGCCAGCAGCAGCTCCCCCGGGACAGGGGTGAGGTACACTGAAGCTTTCTTT. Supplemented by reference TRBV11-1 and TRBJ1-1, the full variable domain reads EAEVAQSPRYKITEKSQAVAFWCDPISGHATLYWYRQILGQGPELLVQFQDESVVDDSQLPKDRFSAERLKGVDSTLKIQPAELGDSAMYLCASSSSPGTGVRYTEAFFGQGTRLTVV.

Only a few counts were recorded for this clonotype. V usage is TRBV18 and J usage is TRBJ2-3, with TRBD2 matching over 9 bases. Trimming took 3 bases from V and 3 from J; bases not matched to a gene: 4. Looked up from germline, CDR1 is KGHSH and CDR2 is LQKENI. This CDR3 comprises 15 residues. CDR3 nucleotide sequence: TGTGCCAGCTCACCGGCGGGGGGGCCGACAGATACGCAGTATTTT. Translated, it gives CASSPAGGPTDTQYF.

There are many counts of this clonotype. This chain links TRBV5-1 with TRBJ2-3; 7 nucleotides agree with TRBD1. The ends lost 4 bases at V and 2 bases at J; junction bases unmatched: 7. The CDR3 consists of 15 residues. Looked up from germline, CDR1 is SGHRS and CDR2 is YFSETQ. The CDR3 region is CASSRGTALTDTQYF. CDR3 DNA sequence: TGCGCCAGCAGCCGTGGGACAGCCCTCACAGATACGCAGTATTTT.

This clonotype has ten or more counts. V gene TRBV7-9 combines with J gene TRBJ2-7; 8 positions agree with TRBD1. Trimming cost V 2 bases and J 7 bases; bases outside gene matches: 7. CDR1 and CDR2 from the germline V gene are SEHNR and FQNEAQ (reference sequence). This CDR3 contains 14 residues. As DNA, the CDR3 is TGTGCCAGCAGCTTAAATCAGGGGGCCTGGGAGCAGTACTTC. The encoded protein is CASSLNQGAWEQYF.

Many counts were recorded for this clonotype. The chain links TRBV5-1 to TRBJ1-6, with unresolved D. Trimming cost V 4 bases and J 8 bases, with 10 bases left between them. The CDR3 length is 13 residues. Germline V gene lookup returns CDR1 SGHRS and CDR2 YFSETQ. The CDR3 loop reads CASSGPGDSPLHF. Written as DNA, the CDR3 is TGCGCCAGCAGCGGGCCCGGGGATTCACCCCTCCACTTT.

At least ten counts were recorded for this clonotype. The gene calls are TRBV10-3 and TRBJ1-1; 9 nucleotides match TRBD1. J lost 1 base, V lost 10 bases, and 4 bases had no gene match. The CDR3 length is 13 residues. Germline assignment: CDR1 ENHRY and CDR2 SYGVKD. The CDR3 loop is CATRTGANTEAFF. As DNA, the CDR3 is TGTGCCACCAGGACAGGGGCGAACACTGAAGCTTTCTTT.

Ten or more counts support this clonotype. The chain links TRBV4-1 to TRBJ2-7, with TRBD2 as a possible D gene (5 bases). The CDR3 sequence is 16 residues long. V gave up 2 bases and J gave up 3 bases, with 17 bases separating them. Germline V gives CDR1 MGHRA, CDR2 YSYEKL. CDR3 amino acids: CASSQKVRASFYEQYF. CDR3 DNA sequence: TGCGCCAGCAGCCAAAAGGTGAGGGCCTCATTCTACGAGCAGTACTTC.

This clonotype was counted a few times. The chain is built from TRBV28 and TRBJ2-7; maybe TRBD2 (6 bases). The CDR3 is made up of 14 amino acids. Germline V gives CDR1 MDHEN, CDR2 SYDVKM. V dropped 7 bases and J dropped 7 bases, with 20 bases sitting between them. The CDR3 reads CASKRKSGWGEQYF. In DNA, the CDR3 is TGTGCCAGCAAGCGGAAAAGCGGGTGGGGAGAGCAGTACTTC. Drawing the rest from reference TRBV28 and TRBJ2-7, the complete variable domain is DVKVTQSSRYLVKRTGEKVFLECVQDMDHENMFWYRQDPGLGLRLIYFSYDVKMKEKGDIPEGYSVSREKKERFSLILESASTNQTSMYLCASKRKSGWGEQYFGPGTRLTVT.

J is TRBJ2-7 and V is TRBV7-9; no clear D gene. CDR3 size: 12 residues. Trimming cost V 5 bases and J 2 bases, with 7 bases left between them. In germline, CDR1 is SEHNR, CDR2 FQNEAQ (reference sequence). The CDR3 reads CASSLPPYEQYF. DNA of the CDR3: TGTGCCAGCAGCCTTCCCCCCTACGAGCAGTACTTC.

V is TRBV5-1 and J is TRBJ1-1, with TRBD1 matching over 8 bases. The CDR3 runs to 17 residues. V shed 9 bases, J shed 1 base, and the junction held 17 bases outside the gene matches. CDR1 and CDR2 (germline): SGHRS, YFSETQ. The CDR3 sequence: CATLVIRDRLWNTEAFF. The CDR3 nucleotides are TGCGCCACCCTAGTAATCCGGGACAGGCTGTGGAACACTGAAGCTTTCTTT.

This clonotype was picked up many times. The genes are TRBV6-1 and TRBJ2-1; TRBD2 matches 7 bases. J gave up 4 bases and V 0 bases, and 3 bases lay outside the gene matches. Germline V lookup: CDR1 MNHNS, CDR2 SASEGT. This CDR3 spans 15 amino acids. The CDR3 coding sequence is TGTGCCAGCAGTGAAGCGCCGGGGGGTTACAATGAGCAGTTCTTC. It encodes CASSEAPGGYNEQFF.

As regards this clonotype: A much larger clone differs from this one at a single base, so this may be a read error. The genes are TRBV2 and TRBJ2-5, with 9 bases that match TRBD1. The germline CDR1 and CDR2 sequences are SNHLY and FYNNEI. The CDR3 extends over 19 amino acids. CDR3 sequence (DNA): TGTGCCATCAGTCCAGTCGGGACAGGGACAGTTCGCATGGTCGAGACCCAGTACTTC. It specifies CAISPVGTGTVRMVETQYF. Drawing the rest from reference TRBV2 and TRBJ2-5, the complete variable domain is EPEVTQTPSHQVTQMGQEVILRCVPISNHLYFYWYRQILGQKVEFLVSFYNNEISEKSEIFDDQFSVERPDGSNFTLKIRSTKLEDSAMYFCAISPVGTGTVRMVETQYFGPGTRLLVL.

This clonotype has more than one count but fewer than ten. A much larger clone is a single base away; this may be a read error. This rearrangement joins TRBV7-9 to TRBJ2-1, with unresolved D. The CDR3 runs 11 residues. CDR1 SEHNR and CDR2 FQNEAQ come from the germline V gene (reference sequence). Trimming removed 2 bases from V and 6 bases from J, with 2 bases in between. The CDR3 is CASSLINEQFF. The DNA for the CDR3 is TGTGCCAGCAGCTTAATCAATGAGCAGTTCTTC. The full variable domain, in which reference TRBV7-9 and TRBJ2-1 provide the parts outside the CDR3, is DTGVSQNPRHKITKRGQNVTFRCDPISEHNRLYWYRQTLGQGPEFLTYFQNEAQLEKSRLLSDRFSAERPKGSFSTLEIQRTEQGDSAMYLCASSLINEQFFGPGTRLTVL.